The source of this T cell receptor beta chain is a study of cytomegalovirus exposure and HLA in healthy donors. Looking at the study overall: Approximately 190 million T cells yielded 120 million or so unique TCR beta sequences, as an earlier analysis found. General study results and limits: A few V segments could not be told apart, such as TRBV6-2 and TRBV6-3, and were left out.

Trimming took 0 bases from V and 8 from J; bases not matched to a gene: 10. CDR3 length: 15 amino acids. The germline V gene has CDR1 SGDLS and CDR2 YYNGEE. The PCR contained 60 Vbeta and 13 Jbeta primers. Assay used: immunoSEQ multiplex PCR; TCRdb lists only in-frame clones, some missing. The sample has about 180,000 clones, under 85% seen once. Of note for this clone: Its antigen is undetermined.

The chain couples TRBV9 to TRBJ1-2; the match to TRBD1 covers 7 bases. Sequencing input: PBMCs. This receptor was identified in a human donor in good health. In DNA form, the CDR3 reads TGTGCCAGCAGCGTAGCTACAGGGGTCTGGGGGGGCTACACCTTC. Translation: CASSVATGVWGGYTF. The entire variable domain, with the rest obtained from reference TRBV9 and TRBJ1-2, is as follows: DSGVTQTPKHLITATGQRVTLRCSPRSGDLSVYWYQQSLDQGLQFLIQYYNGEERAKGNILERFSAQQFPDLHSELNLSSLELGDSALYFCASSVATGVWGGYTFGSGTRLTVV.